Below, 21 T cell receptor beta chains from the same sample are listed, as sequenced in a study of T cells after yellow fever vaccination. MiXCR, run by TCRdb on the 5' RACE reads, gives a single entry per CDR3 protein. The sample includes 250,000 to 350,000 distinct CDR3 sequences, around 4.5% of them seen just once. The specimen was PBMCs, collected 15 days after the yellow fever booster vaccination. The receptors were gathered from a man younger than 30 who received the YFV17D yellow fever vaccine.

This clonotype occurred many times. The chain combines TRBV7-2 with TRBJ2-7, with TRBD1 matching over 10 bases. This CDR3 comprises 13 residues. CDR1 is SGHTA, CDR2 FQGNSA, per germline. With V trimmed by 5 bases and J by 6 bases, 4 bases remained unmatched. The CDR3 loop is CASSRQGATEQYF. The CDR3 nucleotides are TGTGCCAGCAGCCGACAGGGGGCCACCGAGCAGTACTTC.

Ten or more counts support this clonotype. The chain combines TRBV4-3 with TRBJ1-5; D unclear. The CDR3 spans 13 residues. Germline V gene sequence: CDR1 LGHNA, CDR2 YSLEER. V was trimmed by 0 bases and J by 6 bases, leaving 6 bases between them. Written as DNA, the CDR3 is TGCGCCAGCAGCCAAGACCGGACTCAGCCCCAGCATTTT. Translating it yields CASSQDRTQPQHF.

In this sample, this clonotype turned up many times. The CDR3 DNA is TGTGCCAGCAGCCTTGACAGGGACGAGACCCAGTACTTC. This encodes CASSLDRDETQYF. The V and J genes are TRBV9 and TRBJ2-5; 7 bases map to TRBD1. The ends lost 4 bases at V and 5 bases at J; junction bases unmatched: 5. Germline CDR1 is SGDLS and CDR2 is YYNGEE. This CDR3 has 13 amino acids.

This rearrangement joins TRBV18 to TRBJ1-2; D call uncertain. The CDR3 consists of 12 residues. Trimming stripped 3 bases from V and 3 bases from J, with 5 bases between. In germline, CDR1 is KGHSH, CDR2 LQKENI. CDR3 coding DNA: TGTGCCAGCTCACCCTCGGACTATGGCTACACCTTC. Translated: CASSPSDYGYTF.

This clonotype occurred a few times. V is TRBV7-9 and J is TRBJ2-7; D may be TRBD2 (6 bases). This CDR3 comprises 14 residues. V was clipped by 5 bases and J by 2 bases, with 13 bases between them. The germline V gene encodes CDR1 SEHNR and CDR2 FQNEAQ (reference sequence). The chain's CDR3 is CASSPRSGAYEQYF. The CDR3 DNA reads TGTGCCAGCAGCCCCCGATCGGGGGCCTACGAGCAGTACTTC. The full variable domain, completed using reference TRBV7-9 and TRBJ2-7, is DTGVSQNPRHKITKRGQNVTFRCDPISEHNRLYWYRQTLGQGPEFLTYFQNEAQLEKSRLLSDRFSAERPKGSFSTLEIQRTEQGDSAMYLCASSPRSGAYEQYFGPGTRLTVT.

This clonotype came up many times. This chain uses TRBV6-6 with TRBJ2-5; no clear D. This CDR3 has 10 residues. Germline values: CDR1 MNHNY, CDR2 SVGAGI (reference sequence). V gave up 3 bases and J gave up 7 bases, with 3 bases separating them. The CDR3 spells CASSYGTQYF. CDR3 in DNA: TGTGCCAGCAGTTATGGGACCCAGTACTTC.

In its sample, this clonotype was seen a few times. This chain uses TRBV18 with TRBJ2-6; perhaps TRBD1 as D (6 bases). Trimming took 4 bases from V and 0 from J, leaving 10 bases between them. This CDR3 is built from 16 residues. The germline gives CDR1 KGHSH, CDR2 LQKENI. In DNA form, the CDR3 reads TGTGCCAGCTCACTATCGACAGGCTCTGGGGCCAACGTCCTGACTTTC. The encoded protein is CASSLSTGSGANVLTF.

The sample holds many counts of this clonotype. The chain has TRBV7-9 and TRBJ2-3, with D perhaps TRBD1 (6 bases). Germline values: CDR1 SEHNR, CDR2 FQNEAQ (reference sequence). CDR3 length equals 13 residues. V lost 2 bases and J 11 bases, leaving 14 bases between the germline ends. The CDR3: CASSLYRAEEQYF. The DNA for the CDR3 is TGTGCCAGCAGCTTATACAGGGCCGAAGAGCAGTATTTT.

This clonotype was observed at least ten times. The gene calls are TRBV28 and TRBJ2-4; TRBD1 matches 7 bases. Germline loops: CDR1 MDHEN, CDR2 SYDVKM. The CDR3 contains 14 residues. The trim removed 3 bases at V and 4 bases at J, leaving 3 bases unmatched. Written as DNA, the CDR3 is TGTGCCAGCAGTTTCCGGGACAGTAAAAACATTCAGTACTTC. Protein: CASSFRDSKNIQYF.

This clonotype was seen at least ten times. The CDR3 DNA follows: TGTGCCAGTGGGACAGTGGAGACCCAGTACTTC. This translates into CASGTVETQYF. V gene TRBV7-9 combines with J gene TRBJ2-5; 7 bases are a match to TRBD1. The V gene's germline CDR1 is SEHNR and CDR2 FQNEAQ (reference sequence). V lost 9 bases and J lost 5; bases outside the gene matches: 3. The CDR3 is made up of 11 amino acids. Variable domain in full (rest from reference TRBV7-9 and TRBJ2-5): DTGVSQNPRHKITKRGQNVTFRCDPISEHNRLYWYRQTLGQGPEFLTYFQNEAQLEKSRLLSDRFSAERPKGSFSTLEIQRTEQGDSAMYLCASGTVETQYFGPGTRLLVL.

This clonotype has ten or more counts. The rearrangement links TRBV20-1 to TRBJ2-1, with 7 bases fitting TRBD2. Per germline, CDR1 DFQATT and CDR2 SNEGSKA (reference sequence). V dropped 6 bases and J dropped 3; count of bases not matched to a gene: 14. This CDR3 contains 16 residues. The DNA of the CDR3 is TGCAGTGCCGGGTTATTAGCGGGCATCAACTACAATGAGCAGTTCTTC. The encoded protein is CSAGLLAGINYNEQFF.

This clonotype was seen at least ten times. The gene calls are TRBV7-2 and TRBJ1-2, with a weak D call TRBD1 (6 bases). Trimming cost V 4 bases and J 4 bases, with 13 bases left between them. Germline CDR1 and CDR2: SGHTA and FQGNSA. CDR3 length: 14 residues. Written as DNA, the CDR3 is TGTGCCAGCAGCTGGACCGGGACAATCTATGGCTACACCTTC. Translation gives CASSWTGTIYGYTF. Using reference TRBV7-2 and TRBJ1-2 for the parts outside the CDR3, the full variable domain is GAGVSQSPSNKVTEKGKDVELRCDPISGHTALYWYRQSLGQGLEFLIYFQGNSAPDKSGLPSDRFSAERTGGSVSTLTIQRTQQEDSAVYLCASSWTGTIYGYTFGSGTRLTVV.

This clonotype came up a few times. The chain combines TRBV5-6 with TRBJ2-2; 7 nucleotides align to TRBD1. Trimming took 4 bases from V and 5 from J; bases not matched to a gene: 5. The CDR3 runs to 14 residues. Per germline, CDR1 SGHDT and CDR2 YYEEEE. For the CDR3, the DNA is TGTGCCAGCAGCAAGACAGGGCGGACCGGGGAGCTGTTTTTT. Its protein product is CASSKTGRTGELFF.

The gene calls are TRBV7-2 and TRBJ2-7; 9 positions agree with TRBD2. Germline V gene data show CDR1 as SGHTA and CDR2 as FQGNSA. V lost 9 bases to trimming and J lost 7 bases; unmatched junction nucleotides: 10. The CDR3 extends over 13 amino acids. This CDR3 is CARGAGGRREQYV. The CDR3 coding sequence is TGTGCCAGGGGAGCGGGGGGTCGCAGGGAGCAGTACGTC.

In its sample, this clonotype was seen a few times. The chain combines TRBV10-3 with TRBJ1-5; TRBD1 aligns across 9 bases. Germline values: CDR1 ENHRY, CDR2 SYGVKD. The CDR3 runs 13 residues. V lost 4 bases to trimming and J lost 5 bases; unmatched junction nucleotides: 0. The CDR3 loop is CAISGQGDQPQHF. CDR3 sequence (DNA): TGTGCCATCAGTGGACAGGGGGATCAGCCCCAGCATTTT.

This clonotype was counted at least ten times. V gene TRBV4-2 combines with J gene TRBJ2-7, with 9 bases identical to TRBD1. V lost 1 base to trimming and J lost 2 bases; unmatched junction nucleotides: 3. Looked up from germline, CDR1 is LGHNA and CDR2 is YNFKEQ. The length of the CDR3 is 15 residues. This CDR3 reads CASSQVGTGTYEQYV. The CDR3 DNA follows: TGTGCCAGCAGCCAAGTGGGGACAGGGACCTACGAGCAGTACGTC.

The DNA of the CDR3 is TGCGCCAGCAGCCCACAAGCGGGGGTACCAACAGATACGCAGTATTTT. Translating gives CASSPQAGVPTDTQYF. The chain is built from TRBV5-1 and TRBJ2-3, with 8 bases aligning to TRBD2. Germline V gene data show CDR1 as SGHRS and CDR2 as YFSETQ. The CDR3 runs 16 residues. Trimming removed 4 bases from V and 3 bases from J; junction bases left unmatched: 10.

V usage is TRBV6-4 and J usage is TRBJ1-6; a weak D match, TRBD1 (5 bases). Trimming removed 6 bases at V and 9 bases at J, with 18 bases between. Germline V gives CDR1 MRHNA, CDR2 SNTAGT. The CDR3 runs to 15 residues. Written as DNA, the CDR3 is TGTGCCAGCAGAGAGACAGCTAGAATTGGTTCACCCCTCCACTTT. As protein: CASRETARIGSPLHF.

The rearrangement links TRBV5-8 to TRBJ1-5; D gene uncertain. Trimming removed 4 bases at V and 5 bases at J, with 13 bases between. Germline V lookup: CDR1 SGHTS, CDR2 YDEGEE. The CDR3 totals 14 residues. The CDR3 bases are TGTGCCAGCAGCCCCTTGGTGGGCTATCAGCCCCAGCATTTT. Translated: CASSPLVGYQPQHF.

The chain employs TRBV29-1 and TRBJ2-7, with D possibly matching TRBD2 (6 bases). CDR1 and CDR2 (germline): SQVTM, ANQGSEA. The CDR3 sequence is 15 residues long. V lost 5 bases to trimming and J lost 5 bases, with 22 bases between them. The CDR3 loop reads CSVSPLGRGSNEQYV. The CDR3, as DNA: TGCAGCGTTAGCCCCTTGGGACGGGGGTCTAACGAGCAGTACGTC.

This clonotype was detected only a few times. The chain carries TRBV7-9 and TRBJ2-1, with D hard to call. Trimming took off 5 bases at V and 9 bases at J, with 17 bases between the two ends. CDR3 length: 14 amino acids. Germline V CDR1 and CDR2: SEHNR, FQNEAQ (reference sequence). The CDR3: CASSPPYPWVEQFF. DNA for the CDR3: TGTGCCAGCAGCCCCCCTTATCCCTGGGTTGAGCAGTTCTTC.